This TCR beta chain stems from a study of T-cell reconstitution after alpha-beta-depleted transplantation in children. This CDR3 spans 13 amino acids. Germline V gene data show CDR1 as SGHVS and CDR2 as FQNEAQ. The ends were cut back, 1 base at V and 6 bases at J, with 8 bases in the middle. Unique molecular identifiers were incorporated when the TCRbeta library was constructed. One entry per CDR3 protein results from TCRdb running MiXCR on the PCR reads. The repertoire has around 680,000 distinct CDR3 sequences, 16% of them found once; the top ten carry 0.8% to 1.1%. The sample holds many counts of this clonotype.

The chain employs TRBV7-8 and TRBJ2-3; D ambiguous. This TCR came from a human donor who donated a stem cell graft to a child with acute myeloid leukemia. Sequenced here: PBMCs from the stem cell graft donor, sampled from the stem cell graft. CDR3 in amino acids: CASSLVREDTQYF. CDR3 DNA sequence: TGTGCCAGCAGCTTAGTTCGTGAGGATACGCAGTATTTT.